Following are 2 T cell receptor beta chains from one sample sequenced in a study of tissue T cells after allogeneic stem cell transplantation. Time point of the sample: mouse harvest day 14 after allogeneic transplant. Each mouse received 10^7 T-cell-depleted marrow cells plus 10^6 splenic CD5+ T cells by tail vein. TCRdb keeps only in-frame clones here, not all; method: immunoSEQ multiplex PCR. The table includes approximately 7,100 clones, under 40% detected once. Sequences were obtained from skin. All receptors derive from a female BALB/c mouse given C57BL/6 T cells with graft-versus-host disease after an allogeneic hematopoietic cell transplant.

In this sample, this clone is medium-sized. Gene names follow the mouse nomenclature. The read stops 1 residue short of the end of the CDR3; the missing end is completed from the germline J gene. This chain links TRBV16 with TRBJ1-3; D is possibly TRBD1 (5 bases). The CDR3 spans 15 residues. Trimming removed 0 bases from V and 0 bases from J, with 6 bases in between. Germline assignment: CDR1 SGHSA and CDR2 FRNQAP. The CDR3 loop reads CASSLDGGSGNTLYF. The part of the CDR3 DNA that was read is TGTGCAAGCAGCTTAGATGGGGGTTCTGGAAATACGCTCTAT.

About this clone: Its ends do not fully match the called genes, so a read error is possible. Germline and genes here are mouse. Read data end 1 residue before the CDR3 end; the end is taken from the germline J gene. This sample also contains other DNA sequences that code for the same CDR3. This chain connects TRBV26 to TRBJ2-1; D is undetermined. This CDR3 contains 14 residues. Germline V gives CDR1 KGHPV, CDR2 FQNQEV (reference sequence). The part of the CDR3 DNA that was read is TGTGCCAGCAGCCTGTTAGGAAACTATGCCGAGCAGTTC. This codes for CASSLLGNYAEQF. The complete CDR3 protein is CASSLLGNYAEQFF.